What follows are 13 T cell receptor beta chains derived from one specimen sequenced in a study of human T cells and chemical hapten exposure. Time point: pre-sensitization, week 0. Treatment denoted: therapeutic diphenylcyclopropenone sensitization with weekly scalp DPC. TCRdb itself ran the RACE reads through MiXCR, one entry per CDR3 protein. The sample lists more than 50,000 distinct CDR3 sequences, roughly 6.7% occurring once. The specimen was whole blood, collected in connection with sensitization to the hapten diphenylcyclopropenone (DPC). The source is a woman aged 25-40 years with alopecia areata. Some clones in this sample may be carry-over from other donors' samples.

This clonotype was seen ten or more times. The genes are TRBV20-1 and TRBJ2-7; TRBD2 matches at 9 bases. Per germline, CDR1 DFQATT and CDR2 SNEGSKA (reference sequence). This CDR3 comprises 17 residues. Germline trimming cut 6 bases from V and 1 base from J; bases unmatched to any gene: 16. Here the CDR3 reads CSAIPPRAGGESYEQYF. The CDR3 nucleotides read TGCAGTGCCATCCCCCCGCGGGCGGGAGGGGAATCCTACGAGCAGTACTTC.

This clonotype was recorded many times. This chain connects TRBV5-4 to TRBJ2-7; D perhaps matches TRBD1 (6 bases). The germline V and J ends were trimmed by 3 bases and 3 bases, with 19 bases remaining between them. The CDR3 is 16 residues long. Germline V lookup: CDR1 SGHNT, CDR2 YYREEE (reference sequence). DNA for the CDR3: TGTGCCAGCAGCTCCTTCCCCAGGGGCAAGATCTACGAGCAGTACTTC. It translates to CASSSFPRGKIYEQYF.

This clonotype came up many times. The chain recombines TRBV30 with TRBJ2-7, with D possibly TRBD1 on 6 matching bases. The CDR3 length is 13 residues. Germline CDR1 is GTSNPN and CDR2 is SVGIG (reference sequence). Trimming pared 3 bases from V and 6 bases from J, leaving 15 bases between. The CDR3 DNA follows: TGTGCCTGGAGCCGGGACACCTCGGGCGAGCAGTACTTC. Translation gives CAWSRDTSGEQYF.

In this sample, this clonotype turned up many times. This chain uses TRBV11-3 with TRBJ2-1; possibly TRBD1 for D (6 bases). Germline loops: CDR1 SGHNT, CDR2 YENEEA. V lost 5 bases, J lost 5 bases, and 10 bases lay in between. The length of the CDR3 is 13 residues. DNA of the CDR3: TGTGCCAGCAGCCGGACAGTCGACAATGAGCAGTTCTTC. The encoded protein is CASSRTVDNEQFF.

This clonotype was picked up many times. The V and J genes are TRBV27 and TRBJ1-1; D unresolved. This CDR3 comprises 13 residues. V gave up 4 bases and J gave up 1 base, with 7 bases separating them. Germline loops: CDR1 MNHEY, CDR2 SMNVEV (reference sequence). CDR3 protein: CASSSGPNTEAFF. CDR3 coding DNA: TGTGCCAGCAGTTCCGGCCCGAACACTGAAGCTTTCTTT.

This clonotype has at least ten counts. V and J are TRBV3-1 and TRBJ2-2; 8 bases match TRBD1. J gave up 3 bases and V 8 bases, and 5 bases lay outside the gene matches. The CDR3 is made up of 14 amino acids. CDR1 is LGHDT, CDR2 YNNKEL, per germline (reference sequence). CDR3 coding DNA: TGTGCCAGCGACAGGGGAGGTGACACCGGGGAGCTGTTTTTT. This gives the protein CASDRGGDTGELFF.

In its sample, this clonotype was seen many times. The gene calls are TRBV20-1 and TRBJ2-7; TRBD1 matches at 8 bases. The CDR3 consists of 16 residues. J lost 0 bases, V lost 6 bases, and 13 bases had no gene match. Germline assignment: CDR1 DFQATT and CDR2 SNEGSKA (reference sequence). The DNA for the CDR3 is TGCAGTGCCTCGCGGGGACAGGCACCCGTCTCCTACGAGCAGTACTTC. Translated, it gives CSASRGQAPVSYEQYF.

This clonotype was detected ten times or more. V usage is TRBV7-2 and J usage is TRBJ2-2; possibly TRBD2 for D (6 bases). This CDR3 region has 15 residues. Per the germline V gene, CDR1 is SGHTA and CDR2 is FQGNSA. V lost 5 bases to trimming and J lost 5 bases, with 15 bases between them. As DNA, the CDR3 is TGTGCCAGCAGCCGTCTACCTGGGGGGACCGGGGAGCTGTTTTTT. It codes for CASSRLPGGTGELFF.

This clonotype was observed many times. J is TRBJ2-1 and V is TRBV12-3 or TRBV12-4; TRBD1 might be the D (6 bases). The CDR3 runs 19 residues. The V end lost 0 bases, the J end lost 3 bases, and 21 bases lay between the germline ends. CDR3 DNA: TGTGCCAGCAGTTTAGCGGGGCCGGACAGCCCTGTCCTCTACAATGAGCAGTTCTTC. Amino acids: CASSLAGPDSPVLYNEQFF.

This clonotype showed up just a few times. The chain has TRBV5-1 and TRBJ1-1; tentatively, D is TRBD1 (6 bases). Per the germline V gene, CDR1 is SGHRS and CDR2 is YFSETQ. V was cut by 2 bases and J by 4 bases, with 12 bases left in between. The CDR3 runs to 14 residues. This chain's CDR3 is CASSLNREFTEAFF. The CDR3 coding sequence is TGCGCCAGCAGCTTAAACAGGGAATTCACTGAAGCTTTCTTT.

In regard to this clonotype: A read error is possible here, since a much larger clone lies one base away. This CDR3 fails to terminate in the conserved phenylalanine or tryptophan, so it likely reflects a read error. V and J are TRBV6-1 and TRBJ1-1; no firm D call. Germline V gene sequence: CDR1 MNHNS, CDR2 SASEGT. Trimming removed 10 bases from V and 0 bases from J, with 12 bases in between. This CDR3 region has 13 residues. The CDR3 is CATPGRMNTEAFS. The CDR3 DNA reads TGTGCCACCCCAGGACGGATGAACACTGAAGCTTTCTCT.

This clonotype has ten or more counts. The gene calls are TRBV3-1 and TRBJ1-1; 7 bases agree with TRBD1. V lost 3 bases and J lost 3; bases outside the gene matches: 4. The germline gives CDR1 LGHDT, CDR2 YNNKEL (reference sequence). The CDR3 contains 14 residues. The CDR3 DNA follows: TGTGCCAGCAGCCACCGGGACAGATACACTGAAGCTTTCTTT. This translates into CASSHRDRYTEAFF.

This clonotype was seen a handful of times. The V and J genes are TRBV3-1 and TRBJ1-2, with D perhaps TRBD1 (6 bases). This CDR3 spans 16 amino acids. The V end lost 1 base, the J end lost 1 base, and 13 bases lay between the germline ends. Germline CDR1 is LGHDT and CDR2 is YNNKEL (reference sequence). The CDR3 nucleotides read TGTGCCAGCAGCCAAGTAGGGGGGGCTGGTAACTATGGCTACACCTTC. Translated: CASSQVGGAGNYGYTF.